This T cell receptor beta chain was sequenced for a study of T-cell reconstitution after alpha-beta-depleted transplantation in children. Study findings and constraints: About two months after transplant, alpha-beta T cells reportedly came from several hundred expanded graft clones. One year post-transplant, T-cell counts and diversity were largely derived from T cells produced anew. Several patients had high TCRbeta diversity at day 60; it came from surviving recipient T cells and thymic progenitors.

This clonotype appeared many times. Its antigen is not known. The TCRbeta library was prepared with unique molecular identifiers. TCRdb reanalysed the PCR reads using MiXCR and keeps one entry per CDR3 protein. The table lists around 190,000 distinct CDR3 sequences, approximately 6.9% of them singletons. The CDR3 is 17 amino acids. Germline V gene sequence: CDR1 KGHSH, CDR2 LQKENI. Trimming removed 3 bases from V and 4 bases from J, with 21 bases in between. The sample consisted of PBMCs, taken before TCRalphabeta/CD19-depleted stem cell transplant. This rearrangement joins TRBV18 to TRBJ1-2, with D possibly matching TRBD1 (5 bases). The receptor was derived from a boy aged 2 to 10 with acute lymphoblastic leukemia, due to receive a stem cell transplant. The CDR3, as DNA: TGTGCCAGCTCACCCCGATCGGGGGGACCGAGGGGCTATGGCTACACCTTC. Encoded protein: CASSPRSGGPRGYGYTF.